This record concerns one T cell receptor (beta chain) sequence. The antigen remains unidentified. V lost 2 bases to trimming and J lost 3 bases, with 10 bases between them. The CDR3 has 14 amino acids. The V gene's germline CDR1 is SGHTA and CDR2 FQGNSA. This sample is drawn from a study of radiotherapy plus CTLA-4 blockade in lung cancer. Overall study context: The study recorded objective responses in about 20% of patients and disease control in about 31%.

Clones were sequenced by immunoSEQ multiplex PCR, and TCRdb holds only the in-frame ones, with some missing. Seen here are about 51,000 clones, more than 75% observed once, and the top ten hold 8.5%. Study results and caveats: Best predicting response, reportedly, were early blood T cell clone dynamics, with interferon-beta.

The chain recombines TRBV7-2 with TRBJ1-1; D ambiguous. The sequencing here drew on peripheral blood, taken from a patient treated with radiotherapy plus ipilimumab. This clonotype was obtained from a human donor with non-small cell lung cancer who had a complete response to radiotherapy plus ipilimumab. This CDR3 reads CASSLLSDYTEAFF. The CDR3 bases are TGTGCCAGCAGCTTATTGTCAGATTACACTGAAGCTTTCTTT.